Listed below are T cell receptor beta chains from one sample, sequenced in a study of identifying expanded T cells in peripheral blood. The protocol was immunoSEQ multiplex PCR, while the TCRdb copy is restricted to in-frame clones and leaves out a portion. This sample has more than 90,000 clones, with around nine tenths found just once. Source material: blood. All receptors come from a person aged 18 to 75 in good health. Both conserved end residues are part of each CDR3. The order of the fields is D gene, V gene, J gene, clone size, CDR3 protein, CDR3 DNA. D genes are given only for firm matches. Clone size is not always given. Where it is, it says once, few, many or a class for expanded clones.

TRBD2,TRBV7-2,TRBJ2-1,-,CASSETGGRIDEQFF,TGTGCCAGCAGCGAGACGGGGGGGCGGATAGATGAGCAGTTCTTC
-,TRBV7-2,TRBJ2-7,-,CASSEWPGQAYEQYF,TGTGCCAGCAGCGAATGGCCGGGACAAGCCTACGAGCAGTACTTC
-,TRBV5-1,TRBJ2-1,-,CASSWAERGEQFF,TGCGCCAGCAGCTGGGCAGAGAGGGGTGAGCAGTTCTTC
-,TRBV7-2,TRBJ1-6,-,CASSWSPSLGYNSPLHF,TGTGCCAGCAGCTGGTCCCCTTCGCTGGGGTATAATTCACCCCTCCACTTT
-,TRBV10-1,TRBJ2-2,-,CASSEAGTGELFF,TGCGCCAGCAGTGAGGCGGGAACCGGGGAGCTGTTTTTT
-,TRBV7-8,TRBJ2-3,-,CASSLFAGSDTQYF,TGTGCCAGCAGCTTATTTGCGGGATCAGATACGCAGTATTTT
-,TRBV10-3,TRBJ1-6,few,CAFRLRPGSPLHF,TGTGCCTTCAGACTCCGGCCGGGGTCACCCCTCCACTTT
-,TRBV15,TRBJ2-1,few,CATSRDVLYNEQFF,TGTGCCACCAGCAGAGATGTACTTTACAATGAGCAGTTCTTC
-,TRBV29-1,TRBJ2-3,-,CSVEGGGDTQYF,TGCAGCGTTGAGGGAGGGGGAGATACGCAGTATTTT
TRBD2,TRBV2,TRBJ2-3,once,CASSDLAGYTQYF,TGTGCCAGCAGTGACCTAGCGGGGTATACGCAGTATTTT